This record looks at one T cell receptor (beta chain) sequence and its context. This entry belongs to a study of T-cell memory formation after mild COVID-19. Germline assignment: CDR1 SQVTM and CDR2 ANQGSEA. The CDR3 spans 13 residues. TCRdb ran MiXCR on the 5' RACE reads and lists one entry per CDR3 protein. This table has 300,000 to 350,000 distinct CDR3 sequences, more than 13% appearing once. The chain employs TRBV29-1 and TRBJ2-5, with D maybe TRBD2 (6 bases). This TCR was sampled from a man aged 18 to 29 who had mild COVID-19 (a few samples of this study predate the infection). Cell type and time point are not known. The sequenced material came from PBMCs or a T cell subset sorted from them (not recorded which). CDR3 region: CSMRDWFQETQYF. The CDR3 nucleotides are TGCAGTATGAGGGACTGGTTCCAAGAGACCCAGTACTTC.